The 17 T cell receptor beta chains below were found in one sample sequenced in a study of blood T cell repertoires in COVID-19. Libraries were prepared by immunoSEQ multiplex PCR; TCRdb keeps only in-frame clonotypes and omits some of them. The sample yields under 100,000 clones, under 90% seen once. The source material was peripheral blood. The receptors come from a woman in her seventies with acute or convalescent COVID-19.

This clone was counted between two and nine times. The rearrangement joins TRBV11-2 to TRBJ1-3, with a tentative D call TRBD1 (5 bases). The CDR3 spans 15 residues. V shed 5 bases and J shed 4 bases, with 15 bases lying between them. From germline, CDR1 is SGHAT and CDR2 FQNNGV. This CDR3 is CASSIQPGEGNTIYF. As DNA, the CDR3 is TGTGCCAGCAGCATCCAGCCGGGGGAGGGAAACACCATATATTTT.

This clone was detected only once. This chain connects TRBV28 to TRBJ1-5; D is unclear. The V gene's germline CDR1 is MDHEN and CDR2 SYDVKM. The CDR3 is 17 residues long. V lost 6 bases and J 7 bases, leaving 25 bases between the germline ends. CDR3 in DNA: TGTGCCAGCAGCCCCCCCGGTGGCTTCCAGAGGCAGCAGCCCCAGCATTTT. This sequence encodes CASSPPGGFQRQQPQHF.

This clone has just one count. The J gene is TRBJ1-6, the V gene TRBV6-4; D gene unclear. V lost 5 bases to trimming and J lost 6 bases, with 8 bases between them. The CDR3 loop spans 13 amino acids. Looked up from germline, CDR1 is MRHNA and CDR2 is SNTAGT. The CDR3 loop reads CASSPELNSPLHF. Written as DNA, the CDR3 is TGTGCCAGCAGTCCGGAGCTTAATTCACCCCTCCACTTT.

The CDR3 DNA reads as TGTGCCAGCAGCCAAGGGAGGGGACAGAGAACCGAAGCTTTCTTT. Translating it yields CASSQGRGQRTEAFF. J is TRBJ1-1 and V is TRBV3-1 (or the pseudogene TRBV3-2), with 7 bases that match TRBD1. This CDR3 has 15 residues. Unmatched junction bases numbered 10, after V lost 1 base and J lost 8 bases. Per the germline V gene, CDR1 is LGHDT and CDR2 is YNNKEL (reference sequence).

V gene TRBV21-1 combines with J gene TRBJ1-2; TRBD1 was called by the table and not checked on the DNA. TRBV21-1 is an annotated pseudogene. CDR3 length: 13 amino acids. The CDR3, as DNA: TGTGCCAGCAGCATGGGGGACAGCTATGGCTACACCTTC. It codes for CASSMGDSYGYTF.

The V and J genes are TRBV5-5 and TRBJ2-5; 10 bases are shared with TRBD2. The CDR3 loop spans 14 amino acids. The ends lost 2 bases at V and 9 bases at J; junction bases unmatched: 7. The germline V gene encodes CDR1 SGHKS and CDR2 YYEKEE (reference sequence). The CDR3 DNA reads TGTGCCAGCAGCTTACCGGGACTAGCGATGGCCCAGTACTTC. This codes for CASSLPGLAMAQYF.

The rearrangement links TRBV27 to TRBJ1-2; 7 nucleotides agree with TRBD1. Trimming took 6 bases from V and 4 from J; bases not matched to a gene: 5. The CDR3 sequence is 13 residues long. Looked up from germline, CDR1 is MNHEY and CDR2 is SMNVEV (reference sequence). CDR3 protein: CASSVRGSYGYTF. DNA of the CDR3: TGTGCCAGCAGCGTCAGGGGGTCCTATGGCTACACCTTC.

The chain carries TRBV30 and TRBJ2-7; 12 bases match TRBD1. J was trimmed by 2 bases and V by 4 bases; bases with no gene match: 6. The CDR3 has 15 amino acids. Per germline, CDR1 GTSNPN and CDR2 SVGIG (reference sequence). This CDR3 reads CAWTLRDRGPYEQYF. The CDR3 nucleotides read TGTGCCTGGACTCTCAGGGACAGGGGGCCCTACGAGCAGTACTTC.

The rearrangement uses TRBV6-7 and TRBJ2-1, with D tentatively TRBD2 (5 bases). TRBV6-7 is marked as an open reading frame, function uncertain. The CDR3 has 16 amino acids. Trimming removed 0 bases from V and 8 bases from J, with 17 bases in between. The CDR3: CASSYSLAPMRDEQFF. The CDR3 DNA sequence: TGTGCCAGCAGTTACTCCCTAGCCCCCATGAGGGATGAGCAGTTCTTC.

The rearrangement joins TRBV4-1 to TRBJ2-5; no firm D call. The CDR3 consists of 15 residues. Germline-derived CDR1 and CDR2 are MGHRA and YSYEKL. V gave up 1 base and J gave up 4 bases, with 13 bases separating them. CDR3 region: CASSQGEEYRETQYF. The CDR3, as DNA: TGCGCCAGCAGCCAAGGAGAAGAGTACCGAGAGACCCAGTACTTC.

The chain recombines TRBV24-1 with TRBJ2-1, with a possible D match to TRBD1 (5 bases). The CDR3 extends over 15 amino acids. Trimming pared 6 bases from V and 0 bases from J, leaving 11 bases between. Germline V gives CDR1 KGHDR, CDR2 SFDVKD. The CDR3 nucleotides are TGTGCCACCAGTAGACAGCTCAGCTCCTACAATGAGCAGTTCTTC. This gives the protein CATSRQLSSYNEQFF.

The chain uses TRBV3-1 (or the pseudogene TRBV3-2) and TRBJ1-6; D not certain. V was clipped by 0 bases and J by 4 bases, with 13 bases between them. The germline gives CDR1 LGHDT, CDR2 YNNKEL (reference sequence). The CDR3 extends over 17 amino acids. This CDR3 is CASSQEAGGAYNSPLHF. The CDR3 region has the DNA TGTGCCAGCAGCCAAGAGGCAGGAGGCGCATATAATTCACCCCTCCACTTT.

CDR3 region: CASSYSRDTTNYGYTF. In DNA, the CDR3 is TGTGCCAGCAGTTACTCCCGGGACACCACTAACTATGGCTACACCTTC. J is TRBJ1-2 and V is TRBV6-6; D perhaps matches TRBD1 (6 bases). Germline V gene lookup returns CDR1 MNHNY and CDR2 SVGAGI (reference sequence). Trimming took 0 bases from V and 0 from J, leaving 11 bases between them. CDR3 length: 16 residues.

The chain carries TRBV6-6 and TRBJ1-2; 9 nucleotides agree with TRBD1. From germline, CDR1 is MNHNY and CDR2 SVGAGI (reference sequence). The junction had 6 bases not matched to a gene; V was cut back by 6 bases and J by 4 bases. This CDR3 is built from 14 residues. CDR3 bases: TGTGCCAGCAGGACGACAGGGGGAAGCTATGGCTACACCTTC. Amino acids: CASRTTGGSYGYTF.

The gene calls are TRBV29-1 and TRBJ2-7; 12 bases align to TRBD1. The germline gives CDR1 SQVTM, CDR2 ANQGSEA. The CDR3 contains 17 residues. V was pared by 3 bases and J by 7 bases, with 16 bases of the junction left unmatched. The CDR3 region has the DNA TGCAGCGTTGAGGGGACAGGGGGCGTTTTCTCATCTCGGGAGCAGTACTTC. It specifies CSVEGTGGVFSSREQYF.

V usage is TRBV25-1 and J usage is TRBJ1-1; 7 bases line up with TRBD1. J lost 4 bases, V lost 0 bases, and 5 bases had no gene match. The CDR3 spans 15 residues. Germline CDR1 reads MGHDK; CDR2 reads SYGVNS. CDR3 protein: CASSEYRTGATEAFF. The CDR3 region has the DNA TGTGCCAGCAGTGAATATAGAACAGGGGCCACTGAAGCTTTCTTT.

The chain employs TRBV3-1 (or the pseudogene TRBV3-2) and TRBJ1-1; D is unresolved. Germline V gives CDR1 LGHDT, CDR2 YNNKEL (reference sequence). V was pared by 1 base and J by 0 bases, with 9 bases between. The CDR3 is made up of 15 amino acids. DNA of the CDR3: TGTGCCAGCAGCCAAGGAGATCTCATGAACACTGAAGCTTTCTTT. Translation: CASSQGDLMNTEAFF.